This T cell receptor beta chain comes out of a study of blood T cell repertoires in COVID-19. Trimming pared 1 base from V and 0 bases from J, leaving 7 bases between. Germline-derived CDR1 and CDR2 are SGHNT and YENEEA. The CDR3 contains 14 residues. Authors' data handling: Amplifying reference gene primers gave estimates of nucleated cell counts. TCRdb's copy holds only in-frame clones and misses some; the assay was immunoSEQ multiplex PCR. Clone size and V and J calls were adopted from that table, with D and trimming inferred from the DNA. This table has around 450,000 clones, 80% to 95% appearing once. This clone was seen more than once but under ten times. Participants were aged about 18 to 100 years from roughly 26 US areas. Symptom resolution, clearance, or two negative PCRs marked donors in Cohort 3 as recovered.

This sequence originates from a man aged 18 to 30 who had recovered from COVID-19. The sequenced sample consisted of PBMCs or T cells enriched from blood (not recorded which). The chain couples TRBV11-3 to TRBJ2-7; D unresolved. The CDR3 loop is CASSLVRSSYEQYF. The CDR3 DNA reads TGTGCCAGCAGCTTAGTTCGGAGCTCCTACGAGCAGTACTTC.